These 26 T cell receptor beta chains originate from one sample sequenced in a study of blood T cell repertoires in COVID-19. Some clones are missing from TCRdb's copy, which holds only in-frame ones; the method was immunoSEQ multiplex PCR. The table has 150,000 to 200,000 clones, more than 75% seen once. Sequenced sample: PBMCs or T cells enriched from blood (not recorded which). The source is a man aged 35-49 years who had recovered from COVID-19.

CDR3 bases: TGTGCCAGCAGTTTTACAGGGAATCAGCCCCAGCATTTT. Its protein is CASSFTGNQPQHF. This chain connects TRBV6-5 to TRBJ1-5; TRBD1 might be the D (6 bases). The CDR3 is 13 amino acids. Trimming stripped 4 bases from V and 4 bases from J, with 8 bases between. CDR1 and CDR2 from the germline V gene are MNHEY and SVGAGI.

The chain couples TRBV9 to TRBJ2-7, with TRBD2 as a possible D gene (5 bases). Germline CDR1 SGDLS, CDR2 YYNGEE. CDR3 length: 14 amino acids. V lost 6 bases, J lost 4 bases, and 17 bases lay in between. The CDR3 here is CASNPGAGNYEQYF. CDR3 in DNA: TGTGCCAGCAATCCCGGTGCGGGTAATTACGAGCAGTACTTC.

This clone was seen a handful of times. This rearrangement joins TRBV2 to TRBJ1-1; D is perhaps TRBD1 (5 bases). Germline V CDR1 and CDR2: SNHLY, FYNNEI. The CDR3 contains 12 residues. V shed 7 bases and J shed 5 bases, with 11 bases lying between them. The CDR3 DNA sequence: TGTGCCAGCACAAGTAGGGGAACTGAAGCTTTCTTT. It codes for CASTSRGTEAFF.

The chain links TRBV24-1 to TRBJ2-5, with D possibly matching TRBD2 (5 bases). This CDR3 has 17 residues. Per the germline V gene, CDR1 is KGHDR and CDR2 is SFDVKD. V was shortened by 3 bases and J by 1 base, with 17 bases between the two germline ends. As DNA, the CDR3 is TGTGCCACCAGTGATCTCAGACGGGAACGGCTCCAAGAGACCCAGTACTTC. It codes for CATSDLRRERLQETQYF.

This clone was observed a few times. This rearrangement joins TRBV12-3 or TRBV12-4 to TRBJ1-2; 7 bases are shared with TRBD1. The V segment lost 11 bases and the J segment 6 bases; nucleotides outside the gene matches: 6. The CDR3 spans 11 residues. CDR3: CAARGRNGYTF. DNA of the CDR3: TGTGCCGCGAGGGGGCGGAATGGCTACACCTTC.

This clone appeared a few times. V and J are TRBV7-2 and TRBJ2-7; perhaps TRBD1 as D (5 bases). Deletions cut 5 bases from V and 0 bases from J, with 11 bases between. The CDR3 consists of 14 residues. The germline CDR1 and CDR2 sequences are SGHTA and FQGNSA. In DNA, the CDR3 is TGTGCCAGCAGCCAACAGGTTTTCTCCTACGAGCAGTACTTC. This encodes CASSQQVFSYEQYF.

The V and J genes are TRBV19 and TRBJ2-3, with 8 bases matching TRBD2. V gave up 5 bases and J gave up 8 bases; unmatched junction bases: 6. The length of the CDR3 is 13 residues. The V gene's germline CDR1 is LNHDA and CDR2 SQIVND (reference sequence). CDR3 nucleotides: TGTGCCAGTAGTCCGGGACTAGTAAGTACGCAGTATTTT. Its protein product is CASSPGLVSTQYF. Filled out from reference TRBV19 and TRBJ2-3, the complete variable domain reads DGGITQSPKYLFRKEGQNVTLSCEQNLNHDAMYWYRQDPGQGLRLIYYSQIVNDFQKGDIAEGYSVSREKKESFPLTVTSAQKNPTAFYLCASSPGLVSTQYFGPGTRLTVL.

This chain joins TRBV19 and TRBJ2-6, with unresolved D. This CDR3 contains 15 residues. Germline CDR1 is LNHDA and CDR2 is SQIVND (reference sequence). The V gene lost 3 bases and the J gene lost 0 bases, with 6 bases spanning the gap. In nucleotides, the CDR3 is TGTGCCAGTAGTATTCCCCTCTCTGGGGCCAACGTCCTGACTTTC. Protein product: CASSIPLSGANVLTF.

This chain links TRBV5-1 with TRBJ2-5; 10 positions match TRBD1. The CDR3 extends over 17 amino acids. J lost 9 bases, V lost 0 bases, and 14 bases had no gene match. CDR1 is SGHRS, CDR2 YFSETQ, per germline. This CDR3 reads CASSLGGQGTHLKAQYF. The CDR3 DNA reads TGCGCCAGCAGCTTGGGGGGACAGGGGACCCATCTCAAGGCCCAGTACTTC.

The rearrangement uses TRBV19 and TRBJ1-2, with D possibly being TRBD1 (5 bases). The CDR3 totals 14 residues. Trimming removed 5 bases at V and 0 bases at J, with 10 bases between. Per the germline V gene, CDR1 is LNHDA and CDR2 is SQIVND (reference sequence). In DNA form, the CDR3 reads TGTGCCAGTAGTCGGGAGGGACCTAACTATGGCTACACCTTC. It translates to CASSREGPNYGYTF.

The rearrangement joins TRBV5-1 to TRBJ2-5; 8 bases map to TRBD2. V trimming: 2 bases; J trimming: 0 bases; junction bases outside the gene matches: 3. The CDR3 sequence is 15 residues long. Germline V gene sequence: CDR1 SGHRS, CDR2 YFSETQ. This chain's CDR3 is CASSFLAGYQETQYF. As DNA, the CDR3 is TGCGCCAGCAGCTTTTTAGCGGGGTACCAAGAGACCCAGTACTTC.

The chain employs TRBV9 and TRBJ2-1, with TRBD2 identical over 13 bases. Trimming removed 0 bases from V and 4 bases from J; junction bases left unmatched: 10. Germline CDR1 SGDLS, CDR2 YYNGEE. The CDR3 runs 19 residues. The CDR3 coding sequence is TGTGCCAGCAGCGTAGCTGCCCGGACTAGCGGGGGACGTTACAATGAGCAGTTCTTC. Residues: CASSVAARTSGGRYNEQFF.

A single count supports this clone. The sample carries other DNA sequences with the same CDR3. V gene TRBV10-3 combines with J gene TRBJ1-1; D might be TRBD1 (5 bases). V dropped 6 bases and J dropped 4 bases, with 12 bases sitting between them. This CDR3 region has 13 residues. Germline V gene lookup returns CDR1 ENHRY and CDR2 SYGVKD. The CDR3 DNA follows: TGTGCCATCAGCGTGGGGGGGGGCACTGAAGCTTTCTTT. It specifies CAISVGGGTEAFF.

The chain combines TRBV7-3 with TRBJ2-5, with TRBD2 matching over 7 bases. With 6 bases clipped from V and 2 bases from J, the junction kept 9 bases outside the gene matches. Germline lookup yields CDR1 SGHTA and CDR2 FQGTGA. The CDR3 is made up of 15 amino acids. CDR3 DNA: TGTGCCAGCAGTTTAGCGGGCCTGAATCAAGAGACCCAGTACTTC. Amino acid sequence: CASSLAGLNQETQYF.

The chain recombines TRBV29-1 with TRBJ1-1; D uncertain. The V end lost 4 bases, the J end lost 5 bases, and 17 bases lay between the germline ends. Germline-derived CDR1 and CDR2 are SQVTM and ANQGSEA. CDR3 size: 14 residues. The CDR3 DNA reads as TGCAGCGTTGTGCCCCGATTGTCGACAACTGAAGCTTTCTTT. Translation: CSVVPRLSTTEAFF.

The chain recombines TRBV5-1 with TRBJ1-1; TRBD1 aligns across 9 bases. Germline V CDR1 and CDR2: SGHRS, YFSETQ. Unmatched junction bases numbered 10, after V lost 6 bases and J lost 4 bases. The CDR3 totals 15 residues. The CDR3 loop reads CASTTDRGLSTEAFF. The DNA of the CDR3 is TGCGCCAGCACCACGGACAGGGGCTTATCCACTGAAGCTTTCTTT.

The CDR3 is CASSAPDRAGYNEQFF. For the CDR3, the DNA is TGTGCCAGCAGTGCCCCGGACAGGGCCGGATACAATGAGCAGTTCTTC. The J gene is TRBJ2-1, the V gene TRBV6-1; 8 bases match TRBD1. From germline, CDR1 is MNHNS and CDR2 SASEGT. The CDR3 has 16 residues. The V gene end was trimmed by 4 bases and the J gene end by 4 bases; junction bases not matched to a gene: 9.

The chain couples TRBV5-8 to TRBJ1-5; 12 bases line up with TRBD1. CDR1 and CDR2 from the germline V gene are SGHTS and YDEGEE. CDR3 length: 15 residues. V lost 4 bases, J lost 5 bases, and 4 bases stayed unmatched. CDR3 region: CASSRDRGLHQPQHF. As DNA, the CDR3 is TGTGCCAGCAGCAGGGACAGGGGGCTTCATCAGCCCCAGCATTTT.

This chain links TRBV6-4 with TRBJ1-6, with TRBD1 matching over 9 bases. Trimming removed 0 bases from V and 4 bases from J; junction bases left unmatched: 1. The germline CDR1 and CDR2 sequences are MRHNA and SNTAGT. The CDR3 covers 16 residues. The CDR3 is CASSDSGTGYNSPLHF. The CDR3 bases are TGTGCCAGCAGTGACTCCGGGACAGGGTATAATTCACCCCTCCACTTT.

CDR3 nucleotides: TGTGCCAGCTCACCGGGGGGGGCGGCTGAAGCTTTCTTT. Translation gives CASSPGGAAEAFF. The V and J genes are TRBV18 and TRBJ1-1; tentative D call: TRBD1 (6 bases). Germline V CDR1 and CDR2: KGHSH, LQKENI. CDR3 length: 13 residues. V gave up 3 bases and J gave up 6 bases, with 11 bases separating them.

J is TRBJ1-5 and V is TRBV4-2; the match to TRBD1 covers 7 bases. The J segment lost 0 bases and the V segment lost 4 bases, leaving 6 bases of the junction unmatched. CDR1 is LGHNA and CDR2 is YNFKEQ in the germline V gene. The length of the CDR3 is 16 residues. The CDR3 nucleotides read TGTGCCAGCAGCCTCCGCGACAGGGATAGCAATCAGCCCCAGCATTTT. Translation gives CASSLRDRDSNQPQHF.

The rearrangement joins TRBV6-2 or TRBV6-3 to TRBJ1-3; D remains ambiguous. The CDR3 spans 17 residues. Germline CDR1 MNHEY, CDR2 SVGEGT. V shed 3 bases and J shed 1 base, with 16 bases lying between them. For the CDR3, the DNA is TGTGCCAGCAGTTATGTGCCGGGGTCTCCGTCTGGAAACACCATATATTTT. This sequence encodes CASSYVPGSPSGNTIYF.

The V gene is TRBV7-7, the J gene TRBJ2-5; 11 nucleotides align to TRBD2. The length of the CDR3 is 16 residues. Germline-derived CDR1 and CDR2 are SSHAT and FNYEAQ (reference sequence). After removal of 5 bases from V and 2 bases from J, the junction contained 7 bases not matched to a gene. CDR3 sequence reads: CASSRGGTSGQETQYF. Written as DNA, the CDR3 is TGTGCCAGCAGCAGGGGAGGGACTAGCGGACAAGAGACCCAGTACTTC.

This chain joins TRBV10-1 and TRBJ2-7, with 9 positions matching TRBD1. The CDR3 loop spans 14 amino acids. V gave up 6 bases and J gave up 3 bases; unmatched junction bases: 6. From germline, CDR1 is WNHNN and CDR2 SYGVQD (reference sequence). CDR3 region: CASRDRGPFYEQYV. Here the CDR3 DNA reads TGCGCCAGCAGGGACAGGGGACCCTTCTACGAGCAGTACGTC.

This clone was seen only a few times. CDR3 nucleotide sequence: TGTGCCAGCAGCGTACCGGGAGGCCCTACTGGGGCCAACGTCCTGACTTTC. It encodes CASSVPGGPTGANVLTF. The genes are TRBV9 and TRBJ2-6; 7 bases line up with TRBD2. After removal of 1 base from V and 2 bases from J, the junction contained 6 bases not matched to a gene. Germline assignment: CDR1 SGDLS and CDR2 YYNGEE. The length of the CDR3 is 17 residues. Based on the CDR3 plus reference TRBV9 and TRBJ2-6, the full variable domain is DSGVTQTPKHLITATGQRVTLRCSPRSGDLSVYWYQQSLDQGLQFLIQYYNGEERAKGNILERFSAQQFPDLHSELNLSSLELGDSALYFCASSVPGGPTGANVLTFGAGSRLTVL.

This clone was seen a single time. The CDR3 DNA sequence: TGTGCCAGCAGCTGGGGAGAGAACACTGAAGCTTTCTTT. It yields the protein CASSWGENTEAFF. The chain links TRBV13 to TRBJ1-1; no clear D. V was shortened by 4 bases and J by 1 base, with 7 bases between the two germline ends. The V gene's germline CDR1 is PRHDT and CDR2 FYEKMQ (reference sequence). The CDR3 is made up of 13 amino acids.